The 10 T cell receptor beta chains reported below all come from one sample, sequenced in a study of cytomegalovirus exposure and HLA in healthy donors. Amplification used 60 Vbeta primers and 13 Jbeta primers. Method: immunoSEQ multiplex PCR; TCRdb's copy keeps in-frame clones and lacks some. This sample has under 250,000 clones, with approximately 79% found just once. The sequenced material came from PBMCs. These receptors were obtained from a man in his fifties in good health and CMV-seronegative.

The chain recombines TRBV28 with TRBJ1-1, with 9 positions matching TRBD1. V shed 5 bases and J 6 bases; nucleotides not matched to a gene: 10. Germline assignment: CDR1 MDHEN and CDR2 SYDVKM. The CDR3 sequence is 15 residues long. The CDR3 protein is CASSPPGQGGAEAFF. The CDR3 nucleotides read TGTGCCAGCAGTCCCCCGGGACAGGGAGGCGCTGAAGCTTTCTTT.

The J gene is TRBJ2-7, the V gene TRBV19; D is possibly TRBD2 (5 bases). Trimming pared 0 bases from V and 4 bases from J, leaving 7 bases between. Looked up from germline, CDR1 is LNHDA and CDR2 is SQIVND (reference sequence). The CDR3 contains 13 residues. CDR3 amino acids: CASSIDREYEQYF. CDR3 DNA: TGTGCCAGTAGTATAGATCGGGAATACGAGCAGTACTTC.

The rearrangement joins TRBV11-3 to TRBJ2-7; D unresolved. The V end lost 2 bases, the J end lost 6 bases, and 14 bases lay between the germline ends. The CDR3 is 14 amino acids. The V gene's germline CDR1 is SGHNT and CDR2 YENEEA. The CDR3, as DNA: TGTGCCAGCAGCTTAATAACTTCATCTACCGAGCAGTACTTC. This sequence encodes CASSLITSSTEQYF.

This chain links TRBV11-3 with TRBJ2-1; 9 nucleotides agree with TRBD1. V trimming: 5 bases; J trimming: 8 bases; junction bases outside the gene matches: 7. The germline V gene encodes CDR1 SGHNT and CDR2 YENEEA. This CDR3 contains 14 residues. The CDR3 bases are TGTGCCAGCAGCCAGGGACAGGGAGCCGATGAGCAGTTCTTC. Its translation is CASSQGQGADEQFF.

The chain joins TRBV28 to TRBJ2-5; D uncertain. The V gene's germline CDR1 is MDHEN and CDR2 SYDVKM. The V and J ends lost 7 bases and 2 bases respectively, with 8 bases between them. The CDR3 has 12 residues. CDR3 protein: CASNILQETQYF. The CDR3 DNA is TGTGCCAGCAATATCCTGCAAGAGACCCAGTACTTC.

This chain links TRBV6-5 with TRBJ2-1; 13 nucleotides agree with TRBD2. V gave up 4 bases and J gave up 8 bases; unmatched junction bases: 8. CDR1 MNHEY and CDR2 SVGAGI come from the germline V gene. This CDR3 has 16 amino acids. CDR3 bases: TGTGCCAGCAGTTCTCTTACTAGCGGGAGGGCCCATGAGCAGTTCTTC. Its translation is CASSSLTSGRAHEQFF.

The chain carries TRBV7-3 and TRBJ1-2; TRBD1 matches 10 bases. Germline loops: CDR1 SGHTA, CDR2 FQGTGA. The V segment lost 4 bases and the J segment 8 bases; nucleotides outside the gene matches: 4. The CDR3 is 13 residues long. The CDR3 protein is CASSSGTGEGYTF. The CDR3 DNA is TGTGCCAGCAGCTCCGGGACAGGGGAAGGCTACACCTTC.

The chain recombines TRBV29-1 with TRBJ1-5, with 7 bases matching TRBD1. The CDR3 length is 12 residues. With 6 bases clipped from V and 1 base from J, the junction kept 0 bases outside the gene matches. Germline assignment: CDR1 SQVTM and CDR2 ANQGSEA. The CDR3 protein is CSVQGSNQPQHF. The CDR3 bases are TGCAGCGTACAGGGGAGCAATCAGCCCCAGCATTTT.

This rearrangement joins TRBV27 to TRBJ2-5; the match to TRBD1 covers 8 bases. The CDR3 consists of 15 residues. The germline CDR1 and CDR2 sequences are MNHEY and SMNVEV (reference sequence). J lost 4 bases, V lost 0 bases, and 4 bases had no gene match. The CDR3 DNA follows: TGTGCCAGCAGTTTATCTTTAGGACAGGGAGAGACCCAGTACTTC. The encoded protein is CASSLSLGQGETQYF.

The chain joins TRBV29-1 to TRBJ2-3; D not resolved. This CDR3 contains 11 residues. Per the germline V gene, CDR1 is SQVTM and CDR2 is ANQGSEA. The V end was cut by 1 base, the J end by 4 bases, with 3 bases between. CDR3 coding DNA: TGCAGCGTTGAAGTCGCAGATACGCAGTATTTT. This encodes CSVEVADTQYF.